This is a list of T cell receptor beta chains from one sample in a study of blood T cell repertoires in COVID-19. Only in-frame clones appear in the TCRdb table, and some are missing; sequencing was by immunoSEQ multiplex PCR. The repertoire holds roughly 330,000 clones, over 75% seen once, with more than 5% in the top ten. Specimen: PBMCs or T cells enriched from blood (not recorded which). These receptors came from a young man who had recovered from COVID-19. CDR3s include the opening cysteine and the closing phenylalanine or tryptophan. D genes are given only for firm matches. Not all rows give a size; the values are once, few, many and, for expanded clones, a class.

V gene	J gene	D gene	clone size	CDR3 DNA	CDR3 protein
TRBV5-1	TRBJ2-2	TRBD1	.	TGCGCCAGCAGCGTGGACAGGCAGGGCGGGGAGCTGTTTTTT	CASSVDRQGGELFF
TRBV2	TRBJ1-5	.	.	TGTGCCAGCACGGGGCAGGGAGGATTGCAGCCCCAGCATTTT	CASTGQGGLQPQHF
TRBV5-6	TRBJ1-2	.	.	TGTGCCAGCAGCTTGGGGCCAGGGGATGGCTACACCTTC	CASSLGPGDGYTF
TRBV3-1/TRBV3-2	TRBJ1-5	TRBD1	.	TGTGCCAGCAGCCCGGGGACAGTTAGCAATCAGCCCCAGCATTTT	CASSPGTVSNQPQHF
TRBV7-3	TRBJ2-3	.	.	TGTGCCAGCAGCTTAAGTAGCGTCACAGATACGCAGTATTTT	CASSLSSVTDTQYF
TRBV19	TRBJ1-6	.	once	TGTGCCAGTTGGGACGGAGGGAATTCACCCCTCCACTTT	CASWDGGNSPLHF
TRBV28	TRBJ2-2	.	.	TGTGCCAGCAGTTTAGAGCTTCCCGTGACCGGGGAGCTGTTTTTT	CASSLELPVTGELFF
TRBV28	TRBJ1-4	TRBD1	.	TGTGCCAGCAGAGGGACAGGGGGCGATGAAAAACTGTTTTTT	CASRGTGGDEKLFF
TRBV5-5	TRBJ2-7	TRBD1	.	TGTGCCAGCAGCTTCCCTCGAACAGGGGGCTACGAGCAGTACTTC	CASSFPRTGGYEQYF
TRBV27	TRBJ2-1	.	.	TGTGCCAGCACCATGGGGGGACTCTCCTACAATGAGCAGTTCTTC	CASTMGGLSYNEQFF
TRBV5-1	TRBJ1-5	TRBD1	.	TGCGCCAGCAGCTCCCGACTCGGGACAGGGAATGAGGCCAATCGCAATCAGCCCCAGCATTTT	CASSSRLGTGNEANRNQPQHF
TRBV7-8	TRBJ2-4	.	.	TGTGCCAGCACAATAGCCCCGGAGGCCAAAAACATTCAGTACTTC	CASTIAPEAKNIQYF
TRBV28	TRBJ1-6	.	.	TGTGCCAGCAGTTCACGACAGAGAAGCTCCTATAATTCACCCCTCCACTTT	CASSSRQRSSYNSPLHF
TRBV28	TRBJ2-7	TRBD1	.	TGTGCCAGCAGTGGAGGGACAGGGTCCTACGAGCAGTACTTC	CASSGGTGSYEQYF
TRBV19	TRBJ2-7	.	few	TGTGCCAGTAGTGTCCTGGGGGGACAGTCCTACGAGCAGTACTTC	CASSVLGGQSYEQYF
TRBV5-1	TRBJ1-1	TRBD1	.	TGCGCCAGCAGCTTGGGGACAGGATGGGGTAACACTGAAGCTTTCTTT	CASSLGTGWGNTEAFF
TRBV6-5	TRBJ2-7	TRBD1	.	TGTGCCAGCAGTTACTCACCTGGGACAGGGAGCTACGAGCAGTACTTC	CASSYSPGTGSYEQYF
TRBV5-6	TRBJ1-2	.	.	TGTGCCAGCAGCTTGTGGCAGGGTGGCTACACCTTC	CASSLWQGGYTF
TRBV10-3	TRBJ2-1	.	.	TGTGCCATCAGTGAGTTGGGGGGCTCCTACAATGAGCAGTTCTTC	CAISELGGSYNEQFF
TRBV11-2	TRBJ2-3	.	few	TGTGCCAGCAGCTTAGATTGGAAGGGGTCAGATACGCAGTATTTT	CASSLDWKGSDTQYF
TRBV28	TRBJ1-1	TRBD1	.	TGTGCCAGCAGTCGTGAAGGACAGGGGAGTACTGAAGCTTTCTTT	CASSREGQGSTEAFF
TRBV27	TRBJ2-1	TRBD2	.	TGTGCCAGCAGTCCGAATAGCGGGAGCTCCTACAATGAGCAGTTCTTC	CASSPNSGSSYNEQFF
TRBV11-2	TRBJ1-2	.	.	TGTGCCAGCAGCTTAGGCAGGGTGTATGGCTACACCTTC	CASSLGRVYGYTF
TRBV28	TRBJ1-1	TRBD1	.	TGTGCCAGCAGCTTTACCCGGGACAGGAACTTGAACACTGAAGCTTTCTTT	CASSFTRDRNLNTEAFF
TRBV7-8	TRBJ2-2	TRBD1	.	TGTGCCAGCAGCTTAGGCGGGACAGGGGGCCTCGGGGAGCTGTTTTTT	CASSLGGTGGLGELFF
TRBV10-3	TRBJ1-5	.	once	TGTGCCATCAGTGAGTCGGTTCAGAATCAGCCCCAGCATTTT	CAISESVQNQPQHF
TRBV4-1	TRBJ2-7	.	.	TGCGCCAGCAGCCGGGAAGGGGGAAGTTCCTACGAGCAGTACTTC	CASSREGGSSYEQYF
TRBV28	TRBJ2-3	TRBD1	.	TGTGCCAGCGCCACCGGGACAGGGCGCACAGATACGCAGTATTTT	CASATGTGRTDTQYF
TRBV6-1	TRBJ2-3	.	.	TGTGCCAGCAGTGAACTAGTAGCGCACGAAGGCACAGATACGCAGTATTTT	CASSELVAHEGTDTQYF
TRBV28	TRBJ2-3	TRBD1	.	TGTGCCAGCAGTTTATACAGGGGGCCAGATACGCAGTATTTT	CASSLYRGPDTQYF
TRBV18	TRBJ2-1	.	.	TGTGCCAGCTCACCCCGCCTACAGGGAAGGAGCTCCTACAATGAGCAGTTCTTC	CASSPRLQGRSSYNEQFF
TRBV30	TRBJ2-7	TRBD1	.	TGTGCCTGGAACTCCGAAGGGACAGGGGGCGCCTACGAGCAGTACTTC	CAWNSEGTGGAYEQYF
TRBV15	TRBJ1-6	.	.	TGTGCCACCAGTCTTCTTTACGGTAATTCACCCCTCCACTTT	CATSLLYGNSPLHF
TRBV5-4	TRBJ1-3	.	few	TGTGCCAGCAGCTTGGCCGTTAGTGGAAACACCATATATTTT	CASSLAVSGNTIYF
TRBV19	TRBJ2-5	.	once	TGTGCCAGTAGTATCCAGGGTGCGGAGACCCAGTACTTC	CASSIQGAETQYF
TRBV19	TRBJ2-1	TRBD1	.	TGTGCCAGTTTGGGACAGGGGATCTATGAGCAGTTCTTC	CASLGQGIYEQFF
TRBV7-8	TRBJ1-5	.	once	TGTGCCAGCAGCTTAGCAACCGGGACATCTTATAGCAATCAGCCCCAGCATTTT	CASSLATGTSYSNQPQHF
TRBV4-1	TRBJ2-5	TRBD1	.	TGCGCCAGCAGCCAAGACCGACAGGGGGCATGGGAGACCCAGTACTTC	CASSQDRQGAWETQYF
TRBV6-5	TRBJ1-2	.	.	TGTGCCAGCAGCCCACCGGGAAAAACCTATGGCTACACCTTC	CASSPPGKTYGYTF
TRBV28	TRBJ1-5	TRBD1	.	TGTGCCAGCAGTTCCCAATGGGACAGGGGGCTGGGACAGCCCCAGCATTTT	CASSSQWDRGLGQPQHF
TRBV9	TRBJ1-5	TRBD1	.	TGTGCCAGCAGCGAGACAGGGCACAATCAGCCCCAGCATTTT	CASSETGHNQPQHF
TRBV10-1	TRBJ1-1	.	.	TGCGCCAGCAGTGCGCGGAACACTGAAGCTTTCTTT	CASSARNTEAFF
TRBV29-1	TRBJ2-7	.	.	TGCAGCGGAACACGGGGTGAACCCTACGAGCAGTACTTC	CSGTRGEPYEQYF
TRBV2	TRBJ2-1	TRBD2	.	TGTGCCAGCAGTATCCTAGCGGGGGGGCTTAATGAGCAGTTCTTC	CASSILAGGLNEQFF
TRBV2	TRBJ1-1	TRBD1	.	TGTGCCAGCAGTGAGACAGGGACCCTGAACACTGAAGCTTTCTTT	CASSETGTLNTEAFF